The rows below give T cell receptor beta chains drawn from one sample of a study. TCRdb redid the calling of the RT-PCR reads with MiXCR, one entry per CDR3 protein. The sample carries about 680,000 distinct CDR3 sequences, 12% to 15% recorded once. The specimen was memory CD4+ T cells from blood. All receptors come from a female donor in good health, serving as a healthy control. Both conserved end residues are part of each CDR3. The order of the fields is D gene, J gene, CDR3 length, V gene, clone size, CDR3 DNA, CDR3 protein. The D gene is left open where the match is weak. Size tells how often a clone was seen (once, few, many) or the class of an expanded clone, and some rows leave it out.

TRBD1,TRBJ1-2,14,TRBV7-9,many,TGTGCCAGCAGCTTACTAACGACAGGGGGCGACTACACCTTC,CASSLLTTGGDYTF
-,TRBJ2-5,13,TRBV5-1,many,TGCGCCAGCAGCTTGGCCATGTGGGAGACCCAGTACTTC,CASSLAMWETQYF
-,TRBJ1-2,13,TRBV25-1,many,TGTGCCAGCAGTGTTTTACAGGGTGATGGCTACACCTTC,CASSVLQGDGYTF
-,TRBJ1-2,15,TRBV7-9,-,TGTGCCAGCAGCTTATCAGGGAGTTTCATGTATGGCTACACCTTC,CASSLSGSFMYGYTF
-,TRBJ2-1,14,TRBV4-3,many,TGCGCCAGCAGCCTAACCGGGACACGGGTAGAGCAGTTCTTC,CASSLTGTRVEQFF
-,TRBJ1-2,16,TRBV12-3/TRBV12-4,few,TGTGCCAGCAGTTTAGCGCTGGCACAAAGGAGGCGGGGCTACACCTTC,CASSLALAQRRRGYTF
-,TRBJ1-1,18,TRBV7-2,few,TGTGCCAGCAGCTTAGCGCGGGGAGGAGCTAAATGGAACACTGAAGCTTTCTTT,CASSLARGGAKWNTEAFF
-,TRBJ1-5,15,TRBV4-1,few,TGCGCCAGCAGCCAAGATGGATACGCAGGTCAGCCCCAGCATTTT,CASSQDGYAGQPQHF
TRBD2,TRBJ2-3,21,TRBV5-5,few,TGTGCCAGCAGCTTGAAGGGTTTACTCCCAACTAGCGGGACTAGCACAGATACGCAGTATTTT,CASSLKGLLPTSGTSTDTQYF
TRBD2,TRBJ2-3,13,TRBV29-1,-,TGCAGCGAAACTAGCGCTAGCACAGATACGCAGTATTTT,CSETSASTDTQYF
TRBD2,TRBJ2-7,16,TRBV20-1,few,TGCAGTGCTAGAGGCGAATCCGGGACTAGCGGTTACGAGCAGTACTTC,CSARGESGTSGYEQYF
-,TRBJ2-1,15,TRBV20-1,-,TGCAGTGCTAGTAAGGGCCTTGGGTCCTACAATGAGCAGTTCTTC,CSASKGLGSYNEQFF
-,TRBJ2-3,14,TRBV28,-,TGTGCCAGCAGTTTGTTGCCTTACACAGATACGCAGTATTTT,CASSLLPYTDTQYF
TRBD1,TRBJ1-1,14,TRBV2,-,TGTGCCAGCAGCTGGGACAGGGGCCGGACTGAAGCTTTCTTT,CASSWDRGRTEAFF
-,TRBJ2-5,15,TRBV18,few,TGTGCCAGCTCACCAGGGGGGACAGACCAAGAGACCCAGTACTTC,CASSPGGTDQETQYF
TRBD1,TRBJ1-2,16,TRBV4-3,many,TGCGCCAGCAGCCAAGATTGGGGGACAGGGGTATATGGCTACACCTTC,CASSQDWGTGVYGYTF
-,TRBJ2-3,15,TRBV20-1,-,TGCAGTGCTAGAGATTTTCAGGGTCGCACAGATACGCAGTATTTT,CSARDFQGRTDTQYF
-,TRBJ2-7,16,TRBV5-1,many,TGCGCCAGCAGCGGGGGAGGTGGGGGTTCTTCGGGCGAGCAGTACTTC,CASSGGGGGSSGEQYF
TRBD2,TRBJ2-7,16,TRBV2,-,TGTGCCAGCAGTCGGGCTAGCGGGGGTCAATCCTACGAGCAGTACTTC,CASSRASGGQSYEQYF
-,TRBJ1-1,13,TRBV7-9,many,TGTGCCAGCAGCTTATTTTCTGGGGACGAAGCTTTCTTT,CASSLFSGDEAFF
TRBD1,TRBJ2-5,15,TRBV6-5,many,TGTGCCAGCAGTTACTCGACAGGGAGAGGAGAGACCCAGTACTTC,CASSYSTGRGETQYF
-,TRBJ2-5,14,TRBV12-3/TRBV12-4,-,TGTGCCAGCAGCCCGGGACATCTTAAAGAGACCCAGTACTTC,CASSPGHLKETQYF
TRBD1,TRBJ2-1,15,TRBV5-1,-,TGCGCCAGCAGCTCACAGGGGGCGCTAGGCAATGAGCAGTTCTTC,CASSSQGALGNEQFF
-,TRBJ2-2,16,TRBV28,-,TGTGCCAGCTTCTCACCGGGAGAGGGCAGCACCGGGGAGCTGTTTTTT,CASFSPGEGSTGELFF
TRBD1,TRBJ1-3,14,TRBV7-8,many,TGTGCCAGCAGCTTAAACAGGGGTAGCGGCACCATATATTTT,CASSLNRGSGTIYF
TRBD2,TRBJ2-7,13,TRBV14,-,TGTGCCAGCAGCCGCATGGCGGGGGGCGAGCAGTACTTC,CASSRMAGGEQYF
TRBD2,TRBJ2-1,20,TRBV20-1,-,TGCAGTGCTAGAACCCGGACTAGCGGGAGGGCCGGACTAAACTACAATGAGCAGTTCTTC,CSARTRTSGRAGLNYNEQFF
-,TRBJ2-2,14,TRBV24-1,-,TGTGCCACCAGTGATTTATTAATCCCCGGGGAGCTGTTTTTT,CATSDLLIPGELFF
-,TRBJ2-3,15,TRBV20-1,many,TGCAGTGCTAGAGATCCCCGCGGTGGGTCAGATACGCAGTATTTT,CSARDPRGGSDTQYF
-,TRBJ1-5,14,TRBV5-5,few,TGTGCCAGCAGCCCTTCCCGAAGCAATCAGCCCCAGCATTTT,CASSPSRSNQPQHF
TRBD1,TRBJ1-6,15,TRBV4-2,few,TGTGCCAGCAGCCAAGATGGGCAGGGGGATTCACCCCTCCACTTT,CASSQDGQGDSPLHF
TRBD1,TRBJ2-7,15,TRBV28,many,TGTGCCAGCAGTAACAGGGGGAATTTTCGAGACGAGCAGTACTTC,CASSNRGNFRDEQYF
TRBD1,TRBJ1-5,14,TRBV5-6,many,TGTGCCAGCAGCACCGGGACAGGGGACCAGCCCCAGCATTTT,CASSTGTGDQPQHF
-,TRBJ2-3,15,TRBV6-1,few,TGTGCCAGCAGTGCTAAGCGGACTAGCACAGATACGCAGTATTTT,CASSAKRTSTDTQYF
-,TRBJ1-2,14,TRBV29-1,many,TGCAGCGTTCCTACCGCTCAAGGCAGGGATGGCTACACCTTC,CSVPTAQGRDGYTF
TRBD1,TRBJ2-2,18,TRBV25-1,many,TGTGCCAGCAGTGTAAGGAGAGGGGGCGACCCTGACACCGGGGAGCTGTTTTTT,CASSVRRGGDPDTGELFF